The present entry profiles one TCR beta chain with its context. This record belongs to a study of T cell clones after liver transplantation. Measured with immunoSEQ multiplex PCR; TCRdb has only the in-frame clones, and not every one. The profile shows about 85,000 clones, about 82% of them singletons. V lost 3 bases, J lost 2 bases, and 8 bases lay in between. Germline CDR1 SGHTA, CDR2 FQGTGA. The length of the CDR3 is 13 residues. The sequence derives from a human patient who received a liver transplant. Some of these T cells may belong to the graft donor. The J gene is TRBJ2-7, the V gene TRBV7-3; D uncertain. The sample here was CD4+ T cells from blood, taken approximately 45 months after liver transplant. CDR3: CASSLMEPYEQYF. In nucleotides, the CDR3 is TGTGCCAGCAGCTTGATGGAGCCCTACGAGCAGTACTTC.